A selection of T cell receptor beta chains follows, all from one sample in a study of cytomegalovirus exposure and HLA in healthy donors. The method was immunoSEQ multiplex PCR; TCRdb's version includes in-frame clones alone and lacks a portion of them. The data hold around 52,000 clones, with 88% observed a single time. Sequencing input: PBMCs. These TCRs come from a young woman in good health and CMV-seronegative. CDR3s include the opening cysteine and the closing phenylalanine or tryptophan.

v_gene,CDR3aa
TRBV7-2,CASSLQGNTEAFF
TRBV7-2,CASSLVWASGGTYNEQFF
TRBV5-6,CASSSQGYEQYF
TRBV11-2,CASSLEDRGSVEQYF
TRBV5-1,CASSSDRGITYEQYF
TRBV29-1,CSVEGHRYGYTF
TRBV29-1,CSAIPLAGERGEQFF
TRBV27,CASSFYPAGDGGELFF
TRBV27,CASSPSGKSPYNEQFF
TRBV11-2,CASGADSNTGELFF
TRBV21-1,CASSKVASGAKNIQYF
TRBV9,CASSVEGGTGELFF
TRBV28,CASSTSRGGPRQYF
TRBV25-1,CASSGTGRDNEQFF
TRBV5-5,CASSVLAGSSYNEQFF
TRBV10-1,CASKLRTEAFF
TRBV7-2,CASSLPGQLAKNIQYF
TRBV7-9,CASSPTGSGRYEQYF
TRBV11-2,CASSPILGTGETQYF
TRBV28,CASSLTGGGQPQHF
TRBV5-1,CASSPGLAGASPYEQYF
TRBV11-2,CASSLGDRSYNEQFF
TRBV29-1,CSVEDTSGRHLETQYF
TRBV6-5,CASSLSGRSNEQFF
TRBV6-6,CASIALTGADGELFF